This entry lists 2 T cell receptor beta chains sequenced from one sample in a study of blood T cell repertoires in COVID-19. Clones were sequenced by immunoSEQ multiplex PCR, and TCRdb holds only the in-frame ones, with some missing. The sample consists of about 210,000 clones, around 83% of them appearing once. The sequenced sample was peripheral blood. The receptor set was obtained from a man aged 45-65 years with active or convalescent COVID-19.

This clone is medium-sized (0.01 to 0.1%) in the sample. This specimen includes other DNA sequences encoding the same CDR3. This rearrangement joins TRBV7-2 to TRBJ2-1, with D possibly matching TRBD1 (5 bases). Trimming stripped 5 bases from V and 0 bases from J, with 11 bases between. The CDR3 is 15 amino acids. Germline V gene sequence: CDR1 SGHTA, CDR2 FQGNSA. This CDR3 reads CASSPGSGSYNEQFF. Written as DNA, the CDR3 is TGTGCCAGCAGCCCAGGGTCGGGCTCCTACAATGAGCAGTTCTTC.

The CDR3 is CASSPDRAYNSPLHF. The CDR3 DNA follows: TGTGCCAGCAGCCCGGACAGGGCTTATAATTCACCCCTCCACTTT. The chain employs TRBV7-9 and TRBJ1-6; 8 bases map to TRBD1. This CDR3 contains 15 residues. Germline V lookup: CDR1 SEHNR, CDR2 FQNEAQ (reference sequence). After removal of 5 bases from V and 4 bases from J, the junction contained 4 bases not matched to a gene.